These 22 T cell receptor beta chains share one sample of origin, sequenced in a study of monozygotic twins with inflammatory bowel disease. Each CDR3 protein gets one entry in TCRdb, which reprocessed the 5' RACE reads and gives no DNA. The ten top clones account for approximately 2.5%, within a sample of about 160,000 distinct CDR3 sequences. Input material: blood. The origin of the receptors is a human donor with ulcerative colitis or Crohn's disease, or a healthy co-twin of an affected twin (not recorded which).

The chain employs TRBV9 and TRBJ2-3; absent DNA, TCRdb's TRBD2 call cannot be checked. CDR1 and CDR2 from the germline V gene are SGDLS and YYNGEE. This CDR3 is 16 amino acids long. Here the CDR3 reads CASSASLRRLADTQYF. Using reference TRBV9 and TRBJ2-3 for the parts outside the CDR3, the full variable domain is DSGVTQTPKHLITATGQRVTLRCSPRSGDLSVYWYQQSLDQGLQFLIQYYNGEERAKGNILERFSAQQFPDLHSELNLSSLELGDSALYFCASSASLRRLADTQYFGPGTRLTVL.

The chain employs TRBV29-1 and TRBJ2-3. The CDR3 is 12 residues long. Germline loops: CDR1 SQVTM, CDR2 ANQGSEA. This CDR3 reads CSVERDPDTQYF.

The rearrangement joins TRBV7-3 to TRBJ2-3. Germline V CDR1 and CDR2: SGHTA, FQGTGA. CDR3 length equals 14 residues. This chain's CDR3 is CASSLKVFPDTQYF.

The V gene is TRBV27, the J gene TRBJ2-2; TCRdb designates TRBD1, a call that cannot be tested without DNA. The length of the CDR3 is 12 residues. CDR1 MNHEY and CDR2 SMNVEV come from the germline V gene (reference sequence). CDR3 sequence reads: CASSPGAGELFF.

The V and J genes are TRBV5-1 and TRBJ2-3; lacking DNA, the TRBD2 call made by TCRdb goes unchecked. This CDR3 comprises 15 residues. CDR1 and CDR2 (germline): SGHRS, YFSETQ. The CDR3 here is CASSFTSGYTDTQYF.

The chain links TRBV27 to TRBJ2-5; TCRdb designates TRBD2, a call that cannot be tested without DNA. CDR3 length: 14 amino acids. Germline loops: CDR1 MNHEY, CDR2 SMNVEV (reference sequence). The CDR3 region is CASSPFGSEETQYF.

The gene calls are TRBV12-3 or TRBV12-4 and TRBJ2-1; the D call of TRBD2 rests on TCRdb alone, since no DNA is present to check it. The CDR3 is 14 residues long. The CDR3 sequence is CASSPSELYNEQFF.

The J gene is TRBJ2-3, the V gene TRBV7-8; TCRdb picks TRBD1, but there is no DNA to check that call. This CDR3 has 16 residues. Germline lookup yields CDR1 SGHVS and CDR2 FQNEAQ. The CDR3 protein is CASSSDRDRGVDTQYF.

The CDR3 sequence is CASSLSFLAGTNNEQFF. The rearrangement joins TRBV7-3 to TRBJ2-1; TCRdb reports TRBD2, a call that lacks DNA to check it against. The germline V gene encodes CDR1 SGHTA and CDR2 FQGTGA. The CDR3 sequence is 17 residues long.

This chain links TRBV6-5 with TRBJ2-2. CDR1 and CDR2 (germline): MNHEY, SVGAGI. This CDR3 contains 15 residues. This chain's CDR3 is CASSYSTSLALELFF.

The chain employs TRBV7-9 and TRBJ2-5; TCRdb's assignment of TRBD2 cannot be checked, as there is no DNA. The CDR3 sequence is 14 residues long. Germline V gene data show CDR1 as SEHNR and CDR2 as FQNEAQ (reference sequence). The CDR3 region is CASSPRLEPETQYF.

This chain links TRBV24-1 with TRBJ2-5. The CDR3 runs to 14 residues. Per the germline V gene, CDR1 is KGHDR and CDR2 is SFDVKD. This chain's CDR3 is CATSEGQVQETQYF.

This chain uses TRBV5-1 with TRBJ2-3; TCRdb reports TRBD1, a call that lacks DNA to check it against. CDR1 and CDR2 from the germline V gene are SGHRS and YFSETQ. CDR3 length: 14 residues. The CDR3 is CASSLGGARDTQYF.

The chain recombines TRBV10-3 with TRBJ1-1. The V gene's germline CDR1 is ENHRY and CDR2 SYGVKD. The CDR3 has 13 amino acids. CDR3 sequence reads: CAISESRNTEAFF.

V usage is TRBV2 and J usage is TRBJ2-7; TCRdb picks TRBD1, but there is no DNA to check that call. The V gene's germline CDR1 is SNHLY and CDR2 FYNNEI. The CDR3 is 14 amino acids. CDR3 residues: CASRDRGGGYEQYF.

CDR3 protein: CASSLTSGRFNEQFF. This chain joins TRBV7-3 and TRBJ2-1; TCRdb's D gene call, TRBD2, goes unchecked for lack of DNA. CDR3 length: 15 amino acids. Germline CDR1 reads SGHTA; CDR2 reads FQGTGA.

The V gene is TRBV5-1, the J gene TRBJ1-2; the TCRdb D gene call, TRBD1, has no DNA to confirm it. Per the germline V gene, CDR1 is SGHRS and CDR2 is YFSETQ. The CDR3 has 13 amino acids. The CDR3 loop is CASSLRDRDGYTF.

The chain uses TRBV20-1 and TRBJ2-7; the TCRdb D gene call, TRBD1, has no DNA to confirm it. CDR1 is DFQATT and CDR2 is SNEGSKA in the germline V gene (reference sequence). This CDR3 has 17 amino acids. CDR3 sequence: CSARDDRGDVLLGEQYF.

The rearrangement uses TRBV6-5 and TRBJ1-1. This CDR3 contains 11 residues. Germline CDR1 and CDR2: MNHEY and SVGAGI. The CDR3 protein is CASKHSAEAFF.

The CDR3 protein is CASSLTGFMNTEAFF. V is TRBV18 and J is TRBJ1-1. The CDR3 has 15 residues. Per germline, CDR1 KGHSH and CDR2 LQKENI.

The chain is built from TRBV24-1 and TRBJ2-4; TCRdb's D call, TRBD1, is unchecked because there is no DNA. Germline assignment: CDR1 KGHDR and CDR2 SFDVKD. The CDR3 consists of 14 residues. The CDR3 loop is CATSASGAKNIQYF.

The chain couples TRBV20-1 to TRBJ1-4; TCRdb gives TRBD1 as the D gene, but with no DNA this cannot be confirmed. Germline values: CDR1 DFQATT, CDR2 SNEGSKA (reference sequence). This CDR3 spans 12 amino acids. The CDR3 is CSACDRDEKLFF.